This T cell receptor beta chain was obtained from a study of identifying expanded T cells in peripheral blood. Broader study findings: Variance in clone template counts between approximately two-week samples significantly increased with total template count across all healthy donors.

Points on this clone: As yet, its antigen is unknown.

Sequenced by immunoSEQ multiplex PCR; TCRdb stores in-frame clones only, minus some. The sample yields about 110,000 clones, roughly 90% seen once. The V end lost 5 bases, the J end lost 0 bases, and 14 bases lay between the germline ends. This CDR3 is 16 amino acids long. Germline V gene sequence: CDR1 SGHVS, CDR2 FNYEAQ. The chain links TRBV7-6 to TRBJ1-5; D is ambiguous. The specimen was blood. The sequence derives from a person between 18 and 75 years old in good health. CDR3 amino acids: CASSPGGSNSNQPQHF. CDR3 DNA sequence: TGTGCCAGCAGCCCGGGCGGCAGCAATAGCAATCAGCCCCAGCATTTT.